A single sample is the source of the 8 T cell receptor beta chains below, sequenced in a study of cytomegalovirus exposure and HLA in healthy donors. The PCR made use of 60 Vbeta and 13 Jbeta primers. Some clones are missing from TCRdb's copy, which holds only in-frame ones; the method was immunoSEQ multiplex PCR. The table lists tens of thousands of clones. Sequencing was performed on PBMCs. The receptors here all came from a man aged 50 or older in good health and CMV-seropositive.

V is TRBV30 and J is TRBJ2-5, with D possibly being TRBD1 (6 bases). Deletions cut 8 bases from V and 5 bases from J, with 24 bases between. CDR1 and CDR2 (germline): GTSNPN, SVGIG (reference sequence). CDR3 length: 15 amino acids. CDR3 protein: CALGASGGVGETQYF. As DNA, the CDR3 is TGTGCCCTGGGGGCATCTGGGGGAGTGGGGGAGACCCAGTACTTC.

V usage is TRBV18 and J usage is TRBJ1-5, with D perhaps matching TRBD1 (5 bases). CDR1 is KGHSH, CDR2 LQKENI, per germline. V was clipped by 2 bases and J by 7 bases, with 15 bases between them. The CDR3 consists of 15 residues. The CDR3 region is CASSPGLMEGQPQHF. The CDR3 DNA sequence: TGTGCCAGCTCACCAGGACTGATGGAGGGGCAGCCCCAGCATTTT.

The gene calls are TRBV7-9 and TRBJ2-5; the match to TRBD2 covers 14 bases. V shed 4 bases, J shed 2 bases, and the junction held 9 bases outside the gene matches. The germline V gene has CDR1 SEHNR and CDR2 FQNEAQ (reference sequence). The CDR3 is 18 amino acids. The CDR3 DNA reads TGTGCCAGCAGCTCACTACGACTAGCGGGAGGGGGGCAAGAGACCCAGTACTTC. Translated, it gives CASSSLRLAGGGQETQYF.

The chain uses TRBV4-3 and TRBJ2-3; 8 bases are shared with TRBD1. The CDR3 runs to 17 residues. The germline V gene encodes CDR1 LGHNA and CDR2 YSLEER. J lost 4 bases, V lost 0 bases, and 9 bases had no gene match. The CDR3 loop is CASSQDMRQGSADTQYF. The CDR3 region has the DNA TGCGCCAGCAGCCAAGATATGAGACAGGGGTCCGCAGATACGCAGTATTTT.

The CDR3 spells CASTLESESYNEQFF. The CDR3, as DNA: TGTGCCAGCACTCTAGAGAGCGAATCCTACAATGAGCAGTTCTTC. The chain couples TRBV7-9 to TRBJ2-1; D gene ambiguous. Germline CDR1 reads SEHNR; CDR2 reads FQNEAQ (reference sequence). The CDR3 is 15 amino acids. V was pared by 7 bases and J by 1 base, with 14 bases between.

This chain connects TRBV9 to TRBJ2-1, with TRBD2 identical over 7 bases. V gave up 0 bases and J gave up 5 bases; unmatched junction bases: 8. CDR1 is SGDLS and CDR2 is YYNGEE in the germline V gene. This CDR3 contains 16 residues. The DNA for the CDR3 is TGTGCCAGCAGCGTAGACTGGCGGGAGTATAACAATGAGCAGTTCTTC. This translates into CASSVDWREYNNEQFF.

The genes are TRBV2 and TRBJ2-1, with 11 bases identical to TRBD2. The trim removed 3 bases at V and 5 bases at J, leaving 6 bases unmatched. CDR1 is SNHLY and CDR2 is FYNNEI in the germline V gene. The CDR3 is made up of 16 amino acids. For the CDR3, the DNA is TGTGCCAGCAGTGAGTGGACTAGCGGGTTGGACAATGAGCAGTTCTTC. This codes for CASSEWTSGLDNEQFF.

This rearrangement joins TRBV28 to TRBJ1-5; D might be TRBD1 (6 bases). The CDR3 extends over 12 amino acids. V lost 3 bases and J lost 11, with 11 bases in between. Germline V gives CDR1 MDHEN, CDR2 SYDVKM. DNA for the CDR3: TGTGCCAGCAGTTTTAGGGGGGGGGCCCAGCATTTT. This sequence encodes CASSFRGGAQHF.